The 6 T cell receptor beta chains given below trace back to one sample, sequenced in a study of T cells after yellow fever vaccination. One entry per CDR3 protein, called by TCRdb with MiXCR from the 5' RACE reads. The sample consists of hundreds of thousands of distinct CDR3 sequences, roughly 20% of them appearing once. This specimen was PBMCs, taken before the yellow fever booster vaccination. The receptors stem from a man aged 18 to 29 who received the YFV17D yellow fever vaccine.

This chain links TRBV5-4 with TRBJ2-3; D is perhaps TRBD1 or TRBD2 (5 bases each). V was shortened by 0 bases and J by 5 bases, with 19 bases between the two germline ends. This CDR3 region has 17 residues. In germline, CDR1 is SGHNT, CDR2 YYREEE (reference sequence). The CDR3 sequence: CASSLGSWGTTEDTQYF. CDR3 nucleotide sequence: TGTGCCAGCAGCTTGGGGAGTTGGGGGACCACTGAAGATACGCAGTATTTT.

V is TRBV5-6 and J is TRBJ2-2; TRBD2 matches at 8 bases. The CDR3 has 15 amino acids. Germline V gives CDR1 SGHDT, CDR2 YYEEEE. The V gene end was trimmed by 1 base and the J gene end by 6 bases; junction bases not matched to a gene: 5. Here the CDR3 DNA reads TGTGCCAGCAGCTTGAGCGGGGGACAACCCGGGGAGCTGTTTTTT. It encodes CASSLSGGQPGELFF. The full variable domain, its missing parts supplied by reference TRBV5-6 and TRBJ2-2, is DAGVTQSPTHLIKTRGQQVTLRCSPKSGHDTVSWYQQALGQGPQFIFQYYEEEERQRGNFPDRFSGHQFPNYSSELNVNALLLGDSALYLCASSLSGGQPGELFFGEGSRLTVL.

This clonotype turned up a few times. V and J are TRBV20-1 and TRBJ2-3, with TRBD2 identical over 11 bases. This CDR3 is 17 amino acids long. V lost 1 base to trimming and J lost 4 bases; unmatched junction nucleotides: 10. CDR1 is DFQATT, CDR2 SNEGSKA, per germline (reference sequence). The CDR3 DNA reads as TGCAGTGCTAGAGTCCCGCTTAGCGGGGGGGCGCCAGATACGCAGTATTTT. Translation gives CSARVPLSGGAPDTQYF.

The rearrangement uses TRBV18 and TRBJ2-7; a weak D match, TRBD1 (5 bases). Germline CDR1 reads KGHSH; CDR2 reads LQKENI. The CDR3 is made up of 14 amino acids. V lost 5 bases, J lost 3 bases, and 14 bases lay in between. Here the CDR3 DNA reads TGTGCCAGCTCAGAGCAGGGTGATTTCTACGAGCAGTACGTC. This gives the protein CASSEQGDFYEQYV.

This clonotype was recorded many times. The CDR3 DNA sequence: TGTGCCAGCAGCCTGAGGGACAGGCCAATATCTGGCTACACCTTC. Translation gives CASSLRDRPISGYTF. The chain combines TRBV5-8 with TRBJ1-2, with TRBD1 matching over 8 bases. The germline V gene has CDR1 SGHTS and CDR2 YDEGEE. This CDR3 region has 15 residues. V lost 4 bases and J lost 7; bases outside the gene matches: 12.

This clonotype has more than one count but fewer than ten. V gene TRBV28 combines with J gene TRBJ2-3; no clear D gene. V lost 6 bases, J lost 4 bases, and 14 bases lay in between. The length of the CDR3 is 14 residues. Germline V lookup: CDR1 MDHEN, CDR2 SYDVKM. CDR3 protein: CASRGTNRADTQYF. DNA for the CDR3: TGTGCCAGCAGGGGCACCAACCGCGCAGATACGCAGTATTTT.